This T cell receptor beta chain originates from a study of shared clonotypes between healthy human individuals. Turning to the study itself: Three plates each covered CD4 naive and memory; CD8 naive two, CD8 memory one.

As concerns this clone: The antigen is undetermined. Other DNA sequences in this sample translate to the same CDR3.

Germline CDR1 and CDR2: SGHTA and FQGNSA. The ends were cut back, 3 bases at V and 4 bases at J, with 10 bases in the middle. This CDR3 contains 14 residues. Study results and limitations: Rarefaction indicated that sorted-subset sequencing remained incomplete although depth was large.

The assay was run at deep level. Assay: immunoSEQ multiplex PCR; the TCRdb copy retains only in-frame clones and omits some. The top ten clones hold approximately 1.5% of a sample with roughly 1,100,000 clones, roughly 70% of them seen once. Sequenced sample: memory CD4+ T cells sorted from blood. The subset was: CD45RA-negative fraction. This receptor was obtained from a man aged 18 to 29 in good health. This rearrangement joins TRBV7-2 to TRBJ1-5; D may be TRBD1 (6 bases). The CDR3 spells CASSLDSPNQPQHF. In nucleotides, the CDR3 is TGTGCCAGCAGCTTGGACAGCCCGAATCAGCCCCAGCATTTT.